The 32 T cell receptor beta chains in this list originate from one sample, sequenced in a study of PD-L1 blockade in urothelial cancer. Clones were read by immunoSEQ multiplex PCR, and TCRdb kept only the in-frame ones, dropping some. Among around 20,000 clones, almost 90% were seen once, and the ten largest hold 3.5% to 4.5%. The material was PBMCs, obtained around atezolizumab (anti-PD-L1) treatment. The source is a man over 45 with urothelial cancer.

The chain is built from TRBV14 and TRBJ2-5; 8 nucleotides line up with TRBD1. V shed 4 bases and J 2 bases; nucleotides not matched to a gene: 3. This CDR3 is built from 14 residues. From germline, CDR1 is SGHDN and CDR2 FVKESK. The chain's CDR3 is CASSLRGPQETQYF. For the CDR3, the DNA is TGTGCCAGCAGCCTCAGGGGGCCTCAAGAGACCCAGTACTTC.

This chain connects TRBV2 to TRBJ2-1; 11 nucleotides line up with TRBD2. Germline V gene lookup returns CDR1 SNHLY and CDR2 FYNNEI. The junction had 6 bases not matched to a gene; V was cut back by 6 bases and J by 5 bases. The CDR3 has 15 residues. CDR3: CASSPTSGGNNEQFF. DNA of the CDR3: TGTGCCAGCAGCCCCACTAGCGGGGGTAACAATGAGCAGTTCTTC. Full variable domain (missing parts from reference TRBV2 and TRBJ2-1): EPEVTQTPSHQVTQMGQEVILRCVPISNHLYFYWYRQILGQKVEFLVSFYNNEISEKSEIFDDQFSVERPDGSNFTLKIRSTKLEDSAMYFCASSPTSGGNNEQFFGPGTRLTVL.

The V and J genes are TRBV28 and TRBJ2-7, with D tentatively TRBD1 (8 bases). This CDR3 has 14 amino acids. V was cut by 4 bases and J by 6 bases, with 16 bases left in between. Germline V gene lookup returns CDR1 MDHEN and CDR2 SYDVKM. CDR3 protein: CASSYLDREGEQYF. DNA of the CDR3: TGTGCCAGCAGTTATCTGGACAGGGAGGGCGAGCAGTACTTC. The complete variable domain, with remaining parts taken from reference TRBV28 and TRBJ2-7, reads DVKVTQSSRYLVKRTGEKVFLECVQDMDHENMFWYRQDPGLGLRLIYFSYDVKMKEKGDIPEGYSVSREKKERFSLILESASTNQTSMYLCASSYLDREGEQYFGPGTRLTVT.

J is TRBJ2-7 and V is TRBV28; no clear D gene. This CDR3 region has 13 residues. The ends were cut back, 1 base at V and 3 bases at J, with 7 bases in the middle. CDR1 is MDHEN, CDR2 SYDVKM, per germline. The CDR3: CASSLYTGYEQYF. The CDR3 DNA sequence: TGTGCCAGCAGTTTATATACTGGCTACGAGCAGTACTTC. The variable domain in full, completed from reference TRBV28 and TRBJ2-7, reads DVKVTQSSRYLVKRTGEKVFLECVQDMDHENMFWYRQDPGLGLRLIYFSYDVKMKEKGDIPEGYSVSREKKERFSLILESASTNQTSMYLCASSLYTGYEQYFGPGTRLTVT.

This clone has more than one count but fewer than ten. V and J are TRBV5-1 and TRBJ2-1; 15 bases agree with TRBD2. The length of the CDR3 is 16 residues. The V gene end was trimmed by 4 bases and the J gene end by 8 bases; junction bases not matched to a gene: 7. Germline CDR1 is SGHRS and CDR2 is YFSETQ. CDR3 region: CASSGGLAGGADEQFF. The CDR3 DNA reads TGCGCCAGCAGCGGGGGACTAGCGGGAGGAGCCGATGAGCAGTTCTTC.

This chain links TRBV19 with TRBJ1-5; 8 nucleotides match TRBD1. Per the germline V gene, CDR1 is LNHDA and CDR2 is SQIVND (reference sequence). The CDR3 consists of 15 residues. Trimming cost V 1 base and J 7 bases; bases outside gene matches: 6. In nucleotides, the CDR3 is TGTGCCAGTAGTATAGGGACAGGGCGTTCGCAGCCCCAGCATTTT. Residues: CASSIGTGRSQPQHF.

This clone has only one observation. J is TRBJ2-5 and V is TRBV7-8; 9 bases are shared with TRBD2. V dropped 3 bases and J dropped 5; count of bases not matched to a gene: 10. CDR1 SGHVS and CDR2 FQNEAQ come from the germline V gene. The CDR3 contains 16 residues. CDR3 loop: CASSLEAGGIRETQYF. For the CDR3, the DNA is TGTGCCAGCAGCTTGGAGGCGGGGGGGATACGGGAGACCCAGTACTTC.

The chain couples TRBV6-4 to TRBJ2-3; 9 bases fit TRBD2. Germline loops: CDR1 MRHNA, CDR2 SNTAGT. The CDR3 contains 16 residues. Trimming at V came to 2 bases and at J to 1 base, leaving 4 bases not matched to a gene. This chain's CDR3 is CASSDPPSGGTDTQYF. The CDR3 bases are TGTGCCAGCAGTGACCCGCCTAGCGGGGGCACAGATACGCAGTATTTT.

The rearrangement links TRBV19 to TRBJ2-2; D is perhaps TRBD1 (5 bases). V lost 6 bases and J lost 0, with 8 bases in between. Germline CDR1 is LNHDA and CDR2 is SQIVND (reference sequence). The CDR3 is 14 residues long. In nucleotides, the CDR3 is TGTGCCAGTAGCCTAGGGGCGAACACCGGGGAGCTGTTTTTT. This sequence encodes CASSLGANTGELFF.

This clone was observed a handful of times. The chain combines TRBV5-5 with TRBJ1-5; 8 bases are a match to TRBD1. The V gene's germline CDR1 is SGHKS and CDR2 YYEKEE (reference sequence). V shed 4 bases, J shed 9 bases, and the junction held 15 bases outside the gene matches. The CDR3 is made up of 16 amino acids. CDR3 residues: CASSGMDRANAGPQHF. In DNA, the CDR3 is TGTGCCAGCAGCGGAATGGACAGGGCTAACGCGGGGCCCCAGCATTTT.

Of note for this clone: A read error may account for a junction end that differs from germline. The chain recombines TRBV6-5 with TRBJ1-1; no reliable D call. This CDR3 comprises 15 residues. The V gene's germline CDR1 is MNHEY and CDR2 SVGAGI. CDR3 in amino acids: CASSYSGNLNTEAFF. The DNA of the CDR3 is TGTGCCAGCAGCTACTCGGGCAACCTGAACACTGAAGCTTTCTTT.

The chain carries TRBV23-1 and TRBJ2-7, with 11 bases lining up with TRBD1. TRBV23-1 is filed as an ORF, its function uncertain. CDR3 length equals 15 residues. V shed 3 bases, J shed 3 bases, and the junction held 4 bases outside the gene matches. CDR3 nucleotides: TGCGCCAGCAGTCACCCGGGACAGGGGGTCTACGAGCAGTACTTC. It encodes CASSHPGQGVYEQYF.

This sequence joins TRBV30 and TRBJ2-1, with 13 bases that match TRBD2. Per germline, CDR1 GTSNPN and CDR2 SVGIG (reference sequence). Trimming removed 6 bases from V and 9 bases from J; junction bases left unmatched: 5. This CDR3 contains 13 residues. CDR3 bases: TGTGCCTGTACAGGACTAGCGGGAGCTGAGCAGTTCTTC. The encoded protein is CACTGLAGAEQFF.

The J gene is TRBJ2-4, the V gene TRBV5-1, with D possibly being TRBD2 (6 bases). Trimming stripped 7 bases from V and 0 bases from J, with 14 bases between. CDR3 length: 15 residues. The germline V gene encodes CDR1 SGHRS and CDR2 YFSETQ. The CDR3 bases are TGCGCCAGCGGATCGGGGGACTTAGCCAAAAACATTCAGTACTTC. It translates to CASGSGDLAKNIQYF.

V gene TRBV6-1 combines with J gene TRBJ1-2; perhaps TRBD1 as D (5 bases). Between the trimmed V and J ends, which lost 1 base and 6 bases, there was a span of 12 bases. Germline V gene data show CDR1 as MNHNS and CDR2 as SASEGT. The CDR3 has 14 amino acids. The CDR3 loop reads CASSEGGVADGYTF. In DNA, the CDR3 is TGTGCCAGCAGTGAAGGGGGGGTGGCGGATGGCTACACCTTC.

The chain recombines TRBV11-1 with TRBJ2-5, with TRBD2 identical over 8 bases. The CDR3 length is 15 residues. V lost 1 base, J lost 4 bases, and 5 bases stayed unmatched. Germline V gene data show CDR1 as SGHAT and CDR2 as FQDESV (reference sequence). This CDR3 is CASSLEGTSGETQYF. The CDR3 coding sequence is TGTGCCAGCAGCTTAGAGGGGACTAGTGGAGAGACCCAGTACTTC.

CDR3 in DNA: TGTGCCAGCAGTTTAACCCAGGGGGCATTAACTGAAGCTTTCTTT. This gives the protein CASSLTQGALTEAFF. The chain combines TRBV28 with TRBJ1-1; 8 bases match TRBD1. CDR3 length: 15 residues. Looked up from germline, CDR1 is MDHEN and CDR2 is SYDVKM. The ends lost 2 bases at V and 5 bases at J; junction bases unmatched: 7.

The CDR3, as DNA: TGTGCCTGGAGTTATCCCCCGTACAATGAGCAGTTCTTC. It yields the protein CAWSYPPYNEQFF. The rearrangement uses TRBV30 and TRBJ2-1; no firm D call. Germline CDR1 and CDR2: GTSNPN and SVGIG (reference sequence). This CDR3 comprises 13 residues. V shed 2 bases and J shed 4 bases, with 9 bases lying between them.

Note on this clone: One end of the junction varies from germline; a read error may be responsible. J is TRBJ2-2 and V is TRBV7-7; 11 bases are shared with TRBD1. The CDR3 extends over 15 amino acids. Germline CDR1 and CDR2: SSHAT and FNYEAQ (reference sequence). The DNA of the CDR3 is TGTGCTAGCAGCCCGGGACAGGGGGGGACCGGGGAGCTGTTTTTT. Protein sequence: CASSPGQGGTGELFF. Looking up the rest from reference TRBV7-7 and TRBJ2-2 gives the full variable domain: GAGVSQSPRYKVTKRGQDVTLRCDPISSHATLYWYQQALGQGPEFLTYFNYEAQPDKSGLPSDRFSAERPEGSISTLTIQRTEQRDSAMYRCASSPGQGGTGELFFGEGSRLTVL.

The chain employs TRBV19 and TRBJ1-1, with 9 bases fitting TRBD1. Germline values: CDR1 LNHDA, CDR2 SQIVND (reference sequence). V shed 4 bases, J shed 2 bases, and the junction held 2 bases outside the gene matches. CDR3 size: 14 residues. DNA of the CDR3: TGTGCCAGTAGTACGGACAGGGGTAACACTGAAGCTTTCTTT. This sequence encodes CASSTDRGNTEAFF.

The chain is built from TRBV19 and TRBJ2-7; TRBD1 might be the D (6 bases). V lost 4 bases, J lost 2 bases, and 15 bases lay in between. The CDR3 consists of 15 residues. Looked up from germline, CDR1 is LNHDA and CDR2 is SQIVND (reference sequence). Here the CDR3 DNA reads TGTGCCAGTAGTAAACCCGGGACAAATACCTACGAGCAGTACTTC. Amino acid sequence: CASSKPGTNTYEQYF. The variable domain in full, completed from reference TRBV19 and TRBJ2-7, reads DGGITQSPKYLFRKEGQNVTLSCEQNLNHDAMYWYRQDPGQGLRLIYYSQIVNDFQKGDIAEGYSVSREKKESFPLTVTSAQKNPTAFYLCASSKPGTNTYEQYFGPGTRLTVT.

This clone was seen once. This sequence joins TRBV7-9 and TRBJ2-3, with 10 bases aligning to TRBD2. With V trimmed by 5 bases and J by 4 bases, 18 bases remained unmatched. Germline CDR1 and CDR2: SEHNR and FQNEAQ (reference sequence). This CDR3 has 19 residues. The CDR3 loop reads CASSTPLFRSGGAADTQYF. CDR3 coding DNA: TGTGCCAGCAGCACACCGCTCTTCAGGAGCGGGGGGGCGGCAGATACGCAGTATTTT.

The chain uses TRBV7-8 and TRBJ1-6; no firm D call. Germline V gene lookup returns CDR1 SGHVS and CDR2 FQNEAQ. V shed 5 bases and J shed 6 bases, with 14 bases lying between them. CDR3 length: 15 amino acids. The CDR3 region is CASSPIVGGNSPLHF. The CDR3 nucleotides read TGTGCCAGCAGCCCCATAGTCGGAGGTAATTCACCCCTCCACTTT.

The chain carries TRBV29-1 and TRBJ1-1; 7 nucleotides match TRBD1. The V gene end was trimmed by 6 bases and the J gene end by 10 bases; junction bases not matched to a gene: 14. This CDR3 spans 13 amino acids. Germline values: CDR1 SQVTM, CDR2 ANQGSEA. CDR3 sequence: CSVAQHRGDAAFF. The DNA of the CDR3 is TGCAGCGTGGCCCAACACAGGGGTGATGCAGCTTTCTTT.

The chain employs TRBV19 and TRBJ2-3; the match to TRBD1 covers 7 bases. The CDR3 has 13 residues. The trim removed 6 bases at V and 4 bases at J, leaving 4 bases unmatched. The germline gives CDR1 LNHDA, CDR2 SQIVND (reference sequence). The CDR3 DNA reads TGTGCCAGTAGCCCGACAGGGTCAGATACGCAGTATTTT. This encodes CASSPTGSDTQYF.

The rearrangement uses TRBV7-9 and TRBJ2-5; the match to TRBD1 covers 8 bases. Germline loops: CDR1 SEHNR, CDR2 FQNEAQ (reference sequence). The CDR3 has 15 amino acids. V lost 7 bases and J lost 5; bases outside the gene matches: 12. For the CDR3, the DNA is TGTGCCAGCACCCACCAGGACAGGGTTCGTGAGACCCAGTACTTC. It is translated as CASTHQDRVRETQYF.

The chain is built from TRBV7-9 and TRBJ1-6; D is uncertain. V lost 5 bases, J lost 8 bases, and 10 bases lay in between. CDR3 length: 13 residues. Looked up from germline, CDR1 is SEHNR and CDR2 is FQNEAQ (reference sequence). This chain's CDR3 is CASSPRIDSPLHF. The CDR3 DNA is TGTGCCAGCAGCCCGCGCATTGATTCACCCCTCCACTTT. Supplemented by reference TRBV7-9 and TRBJ1-6, the full variable domain reads DTGVSQNPRHKITKRGQNVTFRCDPISEHNRLYWYRQTLGQGPEFLTYFQNEAQLEKSRLLSDRFSAERPKGSFSTLEIQRTEQGDSAMYLCASSPRIDSPLHFGNGTRLTVT.

V is TRBV13 and J is TRBJ2-7, with a tentative D call TRBD1 (6 bases). CDR1 and CDR2 from the germline V gene are PRHDT and FYEKMQ (reference sequence). The CDR3 spans 14 residues. V was cut by 5 bases and J by 3 bases, with 14 bases left in between. This chain's CDR3 is CASSQVTGRYEQYF. As DNA, the CDR3 is TGTGCCAGCAGCCAAGTGACAGGTCGCTACGAGCAGTACTTC.

The V gene is TRBV28, the J gene TRBJ2-5; no clear D gene. This CDR3 contains 15 residues. Germline V lookup: CDR1 MDHEN, CDR2 SYDVKM. The germline V and J ends were trimmed by 3 bases and 7 bases, with 18 bases remaining between them. CDR3 sequence (DNA): TGTGCCAGCAGTTTGTTCCAGATAACCTCAAGGACCCAGTACTTC. This codes for CASSLFQITSRTQYF.

V is TRBV6-5 and J is TRBJ2-7, with 11 nucleotides matching TRBD2. This CDR3 contains 16 residues. J lost 6 bases, V lost 2 bases, and 9 bases had no gene match. Per germline, CDR1 MNHEY and CDR2 SVGAGI. The DNA for the CDR3 is TGTGCCAGCAGTTACGCTAGCGGGAGGACACCTCGCGAGCAGTACTTC. Translating it yields CASSYASGRTPREQYF.

The chain employs TRBV14 and TRBJ1-2, with unresolved D. Germline V gives CDR1 SGHDN, CDR2 FVKESK. This CDR3 is built from 12 residues. Trimming removed 5 bases from V and 4 bases from J, with 8 bases in between. In DNA form, the CDR3 reads TGTGCCAGCAGCTCGCACAGCTATGGCTACACCTTC. Protein sequence: CASSSHSYGYTF.

The CDR3 DNA is TGTGCCAGCAGCGTAGGCGGGAGCACGAATGAGCAGTTCTTC. Encoded protein: CASSVGGSTNEQFF. The chain uses TRBV9 and TRBJ2-1, with 7 bases aligning to TRBD2. The CDR3 has 14 residues. V gave up 0 bases and J gave up 7 bases; unmatched junction bases: 4. Germline assignment: CDR1 SGDLS and CDR2 YYNGEE. The whole variable domain, filled in from reference TRBV9 and TRBJ2-1, reads DSGVTQTPKHLITATGQRVTLRCSPRSGDLSVYWYQQSLDQGLQFLIQYYNGEERAKGNILERFSAQQFPDLHSELNLSSLELGDSALYFCASSVGGSTNEQFFGPGTRLTVL.